This TCR beta chain was sequenced in a study of sequential checkpoint blockade in melanoma. Study details: Each arm's sequence ended with maintenance nivolumab.

This clone was observed a few times. Antigen unknown. This sample's treatment: randomized to nivolumab then ipilimumab (arm A) or the reverse (arm B). General study points: In arm A, pretreatment tumor clonality was associated with response.

V was shortened by 4 bases and J by 4 bases, with 7 bases between the two germline ends. This CDR3 spans 12 amino acids. CDR1 and CDR2 (germline): MDHEN, SYDVKM. Sequencing used immunoSEQ multiplex PCR; TCRdb keeps in-frame clones, though not all of them. The sample has approximately 37,000 clones, 30% to 40% seen once. The chain employs TRBV28 and TRBJ1-2; D is perhaps TRBD1 (5 bases). The TCR sequence derives from a human donor with melanoma. Sequencing used tumor tissue (inferred from file names), obtained from a patient given nivolumab and ipilimumab in sequence. CDR3 coding DNA: TGTGCCAGCAGTTCGACAGTCTATGGCTACACCTTC. Protein product: CASSSTVYGYTF.